Presented here are 16 T cell receptor gamma chains from one specimen sequenced in a study of gamma delta lymphoproliferative disorders and STAT genes. TCRdb reanalyzed the multiplex PCR reads using CATT. Here the sample spans 450 to 600 gamma-chain clones, approximately 16% being singletons. PBMCs from patients and controls supplied the genomic DNA for sequencing. The sequenced sample was blood. These receptors were taken from a human donor with gamma-delta T-cell large granular lymphocyte leukemia.

This clone was detected only a few times. The protein in TCRdb stems from a much larger clone and differs at residue 6 from this DNA's translation, likely a read error; here the protein is translated from the DNA. The V call is TRGV2, the J call TRGJP2. The J gene is absent in TCRdb and was assigned here via DNA matching to germline. The germline CDR1 and CDR2 sequences are EGSNGY and YDSYNSKV. After removal of 2 bases from V and 2 bases from J, the junction contained 8 bases not matched to a gene. CDR3 length equals 16 residues. The CDR3 is CATWDEPGSSDWIKTF. The CDR3 DNA sequence: TGTGCCACCTGGGACGAGCCGGGGAGTAGTGATTGGATCAAGACGTTT.

The CDR3 is CAGLQTTGYKKLF. The CDR3 DNA sequence: TGTGCTGGGTTACAGACTACTGGATATAAGAAACTCTTT. The chain carries TRGV10 and TRGJ1 or TRGJ2. TCRdb records no J gene; here it was assigned by comparing the DNA to germline. TRGV10 is treated as an ORF (open reading frame) with a function not yet certain. The CDR3 runs to 13 residues. The V and J ends lost 13 bases and 7 bases, in that order; junction bases with no gene match: 17.

This clone has a handful of counts. A single base is all that separates this from a far larger clone, so a read error is likely. The DNA is left out, because the CDR3 cannot be placed on it with certainty; the CDR3 is given as TCRdb lists it. For the V gene the call is TRGV11; the J gene has no call. TRGV11 is an ORF, and what it does is uncertain. The CDR3 is made up of 18 amino acids, end residues included. The CDR3 reads CTTVPAGLTRRKWYKKLF.

On this clone: The protein held in TCRdb is that of a much larger clone and does not match this DNA's translation at residue 4, likely because of a read error; the protein shown is translated from the DNA. The gene calls are TRGV11 and TRGJ1 or TRGJ2. The J gene, absent from TCRdb, was called here by matching the DNA to germline. TRGV11 is identified as an open reading frame with a role that is uncertain. CDR3 length equals 18 residues. CDR3 residues: CTTMPAGLTRRKWYKKLF. CDR3 DNA sequence: TGTACCACTATGCCTGCTGGATTAACGAGGCGCAAGTGGTATAAGAAACTCTTT.

V gene TRGV2 combines with J gene TRGJ1 or TRGJ2. The J gene was missing in TCRdb and was found by matching the end of the DNA to germline. Trimming removed 3 bases from V and 12 bases from J; junction bases left unmatched: 11. The CDR3 spans 12 residues. Germline values: CDR1 EGSNGY, CDR2 YDSYNSKV. The CDR3 loop reads CATWDLPQRKLF. Written as DNA, the CDR3 is TGTGCCACCTGGGACCTGCCCCAGAGGAAACTCTTT.

The chain has TRGV10 and TRGJ1 or TRGJ2. Here the J gene came from matching the DNA to germline, since TCRdb omits it. TRGV10 is placed among ORFs of uncertain function. V lost 8 bases, J lost 4 bases, and 39 bases stayed unmatched. This CDR3 spans 23 amino acids. The CDR3 region has the DNA TGTGCTGCGTGGGATGAACTATACCCGATTACATACCGCCCTAACCGATGGTATTATAAGAAACTCTTT. Encoded protein: CAAWDELYPITYRPNRWYYKKLF.

This clone is labeled as large. The chain carries TRGV11 and TRGJP2. Matching the DNA to germline supplied the J gene, which TCRdb does not give. TRGV11 is an ORF, with its function uncertain. The V gene end was trimmed by 2 bases and the J gene end by 5 bases; junction bases not matched to a gene: 5. The CDR3 has 15 amino acids. The CDR3 loop is CACWIRRESDWIKTF. CDR3 sequence (DNA): TGTGCCTGCTGGATTAGGCGGGAGAGTGATTGGATCAAGACGTTT.

This clone is medium-sized by share. The protein held in TCRdb is that of a much larger clone and does not match this DNA's translation at residue 5, likely because of a read error; the protein shown is translated from the DNA. This chain uses TRGV2 with TRGJP2. TCRdb records no J gene; here it was assigned by comparing the DNA to germline. Germline V gene data show CDR1 as EGSNGY and CDR2 as YDSYNSKV. The CDR3 has 16 residues. CDR3 sequence reads: CATWGGPGSSDWIKTF. The CDR3 DNA sequence: TGTGCCACCTGGGGCGGGCCGGGGAGTAGTGATTGGATCAAGACGTTT.

A few counts support this clone. The chain has TRGV4 and TRGJ1 or TRGJ2. In the absence of a J gene in TCRdb, the DNA was matched to germline to assign it here. This CDR3 spans 14 amino acids. The junction had 10 bases not matched to a gene; V was cut back by 4 bases and J by 4 bases. Germline CDR1 EGSTGY, CDR2 YDSYTSSV. CDR3 sequence: CATWDGPGYYKKLF. The CDR3 region has the DNA TGTGCCACCTGGGACGGGCCAGGGTATTATAAGAAACTCTTT.

The J gene is TRGJP2, the V gene TRGV11. No J segment appears in TCRdb, so it was assigned here by matching the sequence to germline. TRGV11 is assigned to the ORF class and has an uncertain function. With 2 bases clipped from V and 1 base from J, the junction kept 13 bases outside the gene matches. The CDR3 is 19 amino acids. CDR3 protein: CACWIRLVFPFSSDWIKTF. The CDR3 nucleotides are TGTGCCTGCTGGATTAGGCTCGTGTTCCCCTTTAGTAGTGATTGGATCAAGACGTTT.

Points on this clone: Because the CDR3's place on the DNA is in doubt, the DNA is left out and the CDR3 is given as listed by TCRdb. CDR3 sequence: CTTVPAGCHPSYYKKLF. With the J gene uncalled, the V gene is TRGV11. TRGV11 is recorded as an ORF, its role being uncertain. The CDR3 totals 17 residues, both ends included.

This clone was recorded only once. This may arise from a read error, as a much more abundant clone is one base away. The rearrangement links TRGV8 to TRGJP1. In the absence of a J gene in TCRdb, the DNA was matched to germline to assign it here. Germline CDR1 and CDR2: VENAVY and YDSYNSRV. The V gene end was trimmed by 0 bases and the J gene end by 4 bases; junction bases not matched to a gene: 17. There are 19 residues in the CDR3. CDR3 in DNA: TGTGCCACCTGGGATAGGCTGAATATGGCTTATATCACTGGTTGGTTCAAGATATTT. This sequence encodes CATWDRLNMAYITGWFKIF.

In the case of this clone: TCRdb assigns this DNA the protein of a much larger clone, which departs from its translation at residue 13; this likely reflects a read error, and the protein shown comes from translating the DNA. The rearrangement links TRGV2 to TRGJP2. TCRdb supplies no J gene; here it was assigned by aligning the nucleotide sequence to germline. Germline assignment: CDR1 EGSNGY and CDR2 YDSYNSKV. The CDR3 is 16 residues long. Here the CDR3 reads CATWDGPGSSDWNKTF. Written as DNA, the CDR3 is TGTGCCACCTGGGACGGGCCGGGGAGTAGTGATTGGAACAAGACGTTT.

This rearrangement joins TRGV9 to TRGJ1 or TRGJ2. The J gene comes from matching the DNA to germline here; TCRdb lacks it. The germline gives CDR1 GITISATS, CDR2 ISYDGTV (reference sequence). The V and J ends lost 7 bases and 10 bases, in that order; junction bases with no gene match: 7. The CDR3 contains 10 residues. DNA of the CDR3: TGTGCCTTGTGTCCCCTAAAGAAACTCTTT. Residues: CALCPLKKLF.

In its sample, this clone was seen a few times. The genes are TRGV2 and TRGJ1 or TRGJ2. No J gene was available from TCRdb, and it was assigned here by a germline match of the DNA. Unmatched junction bases numbered 5, after V lost 0 bases and J lost 6 bases. The CDR3 sequence is 13 residues long. Germline-derived CDR1 and CDR2 are EGSNGY and YDSYNSKV. CDR3 residues: CATWDGRCYKKLF. CDR3 DNA sequence: TGTGCCACCTGGGACGGGCGTTGTTATAAGAAACTCTTT.

A remark on this clone: TCRdb shows a much larger clone's protein in place of this DNA's translation, and the two differ at residue 8, likely through a read error; the protein shown is translated from the DNA. V is TRGV2 and J is TRGJP2. TCRdb lists no J gene, so it was determined here by aligning the DNA to germline. V shed 0 bases and J 2 bases; nucleotides not matched to a gene: 6. CDR3 length: 16 amino acids. Germline CDR1 and CDR2: EGSNGY and YDSYNSKV. The CDR3 sequence: CATWDGPESSDWIKTF. The CDR3 DNA reads TGTGCCACCTGGGACGGGCCGGAGAGTAGTGATTGGATCAAGACGTTT.